This T cell receptor (beta chain) appears in the sequencing data of a study of cytomegalovirus exposure and HLA in healthy donors. Study-wide findings and caveats: In a later analysis, TCR beta V- and J-gene trimming was associated with a missense DCLRE1C variant. Because they were indistinguishable, some V segments, including TRBV6-2 and TRBV6-3, were excluded.

The V gene end was trimmed by 2 bases and the J gene end by 0 bases; junction bases not matched to a gene: 7. This CDR3 spans 17 amino acids. CDR1 and CDR2 from the germline V gene are KGHSH and LQKENI. On this clone itself: Its antigen is undetermined.

Primers: 60 Vbeta forward and 13 Jbeta reverse. The method was immunoSEQ multiplex PCR; TCRdb's version includes in-frame clones alone and lacks a portion of them. The profile covers more than 130,000 clones, with roughly four fifths appearing a single time and around 3.9% taken by the ten largest. This TCR was recovered from a man aged 35 to 55 in good health and CMV-seropositive. Input material: PBMCs. The V and J genes are TRBV18 and TRBJ2-3, with 8 bases identical to TRBD2. In DNA form, the CDR3 reads TGTGCCAGCTCACCAAGGGGAAGCGGGGGCAGCACAGATACGCAGTATTTT. Translating it yields CASSPRGSGGSTDTQYF.